Below, 9 T cell receptor beta chains from the same sample are listed, as sequenced in a study of response to subunit inactivated influenza vaccine listed by TCRdb under 2018. The protocol used for the library was RT-PCR. The sequencing machine was an Illumina HiSeq 2500. TCRdb trimmed public reads at Q25 via fastp, called clones via MiXCR and kept in-frame beta chains. Each CDR3 protein appears once, grouped with its most common genes and DNA. The sample table holds about 620,000 distinct CDR3 sequences, of which approximately 12% were seen once. The ten largest clones take up roughly a tenth of the sample. Material: PBMCs from blood, obtained on the day of vaccination. All receptors derive from a man aged 50 to 59 who received an inactivated influenza vaccine. Donor details come from another sample of the same person, matched by shared clones.

CDR3 amino acids: CSADYPGQGGSYNEQFF. The CDR3 DNA follows: TGCAGTGCCGACTATCCGGGACAAGGTGGCTCCTACAATGAGCAGTTCTTC. The V and J genes are TRBV20-1 and TRBJ2-1; D might be TRBD1 (6 bases). V was trimmed by 6 bases and J by 0 bases, leaving 21 bases between them. Germline CDR1 is DFQATT and CDR2 is SNEGSKA (reference sequence). The CDR3 length is 17 residues.

This clonotype was detected once. The rearrangement uses TRBV2 and TRBJ2-7; possibly TRBD2 for D (6 bases). Trimming shortened V by 6 bases and J by 3 bases, and 9 bases separated the two germline ends. This CDR3 has 12 residues. Germline V lookup: CDR1 SNHLY, CDR2 FYNNEI. In DNA, the CDR3 is TGTGCCAGCAGAGTGGGAGGCTACGAGCAGTACTTC. Protein sequence: CASRVGGYEQYF.

This clonotype was found a few times. This rearrangement joins TRBV7-2 to TRBJ2-3; TRBD1 matches at 7 bases. CDR3 length equals 14 residues. Germline V gene lookup returns CDR1 SGHTA and CDR2 FQGNSA. With 7 bases clipped from V and 2 bases from J, the junction kept 6 bases outside the gene matches. In nucleotides, the CDR3 is TGTGCCAGCACTTTTGGACAGGTCACAGATACGCAGTATTTT. Its translation: CASTFGQVTDTQYF.

The chain carries TRBV7-2 and TRBJ2-5; TRBD2 aligns across 15 bases. The ends lost 0 bases at V and 0 bases at J; junction bases unmatched: 5. Germline V CDR1 and CDR2: SGHTA, FQGNSA. The CDR3 is 19 residues long. The CDR3 loop is CASSLAGLAGGYDQETQYF. In DNA form, the CDR3 reads TGTGCCAGCAGCTTAGCGGGACTAGCGGGAGGTTACGACCAAGAGACCCAGTACTTC.

This clonotype turned up a few times. The genes are TRBV29-1 and TRBJ2-1, with D hard to call. CDR1 is SQVTM and CDR2 is ANQGSEA in the germline V gene. V lost 0 bases and J 8 bases, leaving 11 bases between the germline ends. This CDR3 spans 13 amino acids. CDR3 residues: CSVEEGLSDEQFF. CDR3 nucleotides: TGCAGCGTTGAAGAAGGGCTCTCCGATGAGCAGTTCTTC.

The rearrangement joins TRBV4-2 to TRBJ2-5; D is perhaps TRBD2 (6 bases). With 7 bases removed from V and 1 base from J, the gap between germline ends came to 10 bases. Germline V gene sequence: CDR1 LGHNA, CDR2 YNFKEQ. The CDR3 is 13 residues long. The CDR3 coding sequence is TGTGCCAGCAAGGGCGGGGCCCAAGAGACCCAGTACTTC. Protein product: CASKGGAQETQYF.

Ten or more counts support this clonotype. The genes are TRBV7-9 and TRBJ2-7; 8 positions match TRBD2. CDR3 length: 14 amino acids. From germline, CDR1 is SEHNR and CDR2 FQNEAQ (reference sequence). V was pared by 3 bases and J by 1 base, with 2 bases of the junction left unmatched. The CDR3 reads CASSLPGGSYEQYF. In nucleotides, the CDR3 is TGTGCCAGCAGCTTGCCGGGGGGGTCCTACGAGCAGTACTTC.

The chain joins TRBV18 to TRBJ2-5; no firm D call. The germline V gene has CDR1 KGHSH and CDR2 LQKENI. The CDR3 loop spans 15 amino acids. Trimming took 2 bases from V and 3 from J, leaving 13 bases between them. The CDR3 DNA reads as TGTGCCAGCTCACCAAGGCCCTCGGGCGAAGAGACCCAGTACTTC. This gives the protein CASSPRPSGEETQYF.

The V gene is TRBV27, the J gene TRBJ2-3; 8 bases map to TRBD2. Germline V gene data show CDR1 as MNHEY and CDR2 as SMNVEV (reference sequence). The CDR3 totals 18 residues. The junction had 10 bases not matched to a gene; V was cut back by 2 bases and J by 0 bases. The CDR3 DNA reads TGTGCCAGCAGTTTACTTGCGGGAGGTACTGCTAGCACAGATACGCAGTATTTT. It specifies CASSLLAGGTASTDTQYF.